These 31 T cell receptor beta chains were all obtained from the same sample, sequenced in a study of shared clonotypes between healthy human individuals. Only in-frame clones appear in the TCRdb table, and some are missing; sequencing was by immunoSEQ multiplex PCR. This table holds about 2 million clones, 90% to 95% found once. Sequences were obtained from naive CD4+ T cells sorted from blood. The sample's subset: CD45RA+ positively selected. The receptors here all came from a man aged 18-30 years in good health.

J is TRBJ2-1 and V is TRBV5-4; unclear D gene. This CDR3 region has 13 residues. Germline V gene sequence: CDR1 SGHNT, CDR2 YYREEE (reference sequence). Trimming stripped 2 bases from V and 9 bases from J, with 12 bases between. CDR3 region: CASSLGPPFEQFF. The CDR3 bases are TGTGCCAGCAGCTTAGGGCCCCCTTTTGAGCAGTTCTTC.

V usage is TRBV6-5 and J usage is TRBJ2-5; no firm D call. The CDR3 loop spans 12 amino acids. CDR1 is MNHEY and CDR2 is SVGAGI in the germline V gene. Trimming stripped 6 bases from V and 10 bases from J, with 15 bases between. The CDR3 DNA is TGTGCCAGCAGCGATAGCAGTAGGATCCAGTACTTC. Translated, it gives CASSDSSRIQYF.

This chain uses TRBV2 with TRBJ1-4; D remains unclear. CDR1 SNHLY and CDR2 FYNNEI come from the germline V gene. The V and J ends lost 5 bases and 4 bases respectively, with 11 bases between them. The CDR3 has 14 residues. CDR3 sequence (DNA): TGTGCCAGCAGTATCCAGTGGAGTAATGAAAAACTGTTTTTT. It yields the protein CASSIQWSNEKLFF.

With respect to this clone: The same CDR3 arises from other DNA sequences in this sample as well. The chain links TRBV19 to TRBJ2-7; D tentatively fits TRBD1 or TRBD2 (5 bases each). This CDR3 is built from 12 residues. The V gene's germline CDR1 is LNHDA and CDR2 SQIVND (reference sequence). V shed 3 bases and J shed 7 bases, with 10 bases lying between them. As DNA, the CDR3 is TGTGCCAGTAGTATCCAGGGCGGGGAGCAGTACTTC. As protein: CASSIQGGEQYF.

Turning to this clone: This CDR3 is also generated by other DNA sequences in the sample. The chain combines TRBV6-5 with TRBJ1-1, with D possibly TRBD1 on 6 matching bases. Germline CDR1 MNHEY, CDR2 SVGAGI. Trimming removed 0 bases from V and 0 bases from J, with 8 bases in between. CDR3 length: 15 amino acids. CDR3 protein: CASSYSGGLNTEAFF. The CDR3 DNA is TGTGCCAGCAGTTACTCGGGGGGGCTGAACACTGAAGCTTTCTTT.

About this clone: At the DNA level, this CDR3 is encoded by other sequences in the same sample as well. V is TRBV19 and J is TRBJ2-5; 8 bases align to TRBD2. The V gene end was trimmed by 3 bases and the J gene end by 5 bases; junction bases not matched to a gene: 5. This CDR3 comprises 14 residues. Germline assignment: CDR1 LNHDA and CDR2 SQIVND (reference sequence). This CDR3 is CASSIGLAGETQYF. CDR3 coding DNA: TGTGCCAGTAGTATTGGACTAGCCGGGGAGACCCAGTACTTC.

The chain couples TRBV9 to TRBJ2-1, with TRBD2 identical over 12 bases. Germline V gene sequence: CDR1 SGDLS, CDR2 YYNGEE. V gave up 0 bases and J gave up 6 bases; unmatched junction bases: 4. The CDR3 length is 16 residues. CDR3 bases: TGTGCCAGCAGCGTAGTGGGACTAGCGGGCCTCAATGAGCAGTTCTTC. Protein: CASSVVGLAGLNEQFF.

J is TRBJ2-7 and V is TRBV18; 12 bases are shared with TRBD2. The CDR3 has 18 amino acids. V lost 3 bases to trimming and J lost 2 bases; unmatched junction nucleotides: 11. The germline V gene encodes CDR1 KGHSH and CDR2 LQKENI. CDR3 DNA sequence: TGTGCCAGCTCACCGACGACTAGCGGGGGATATATGCCCTACGAGCAGTACTTC. It codes for CASSPTTSGGYMPYEQYF.

The chain carries TRBV7-2 and TRBJ2-1, with 7 bases identical to TRBD2. V was pared by 3 bases and J by 0 bases, with 5 bases of the junction left unmatched. The CDR3 length is 16 residues. Germline CDR1 SGHTA, CDR2 FQGNSA. The CDR3 nucleotides are TGTGCCAGCAGCTTCGAGCGGGATTTCTCCTACAATGAGCAGTTCTTC. This gives the protein CASSFERDFSYNEQFF.

Here the CDR3 reads CASSYTGGANQPQHF. The CDR3 DNA reads TGTGCCAGCAGTTATACAGGGGGAGCAAATCAGCCCCAGCATTTT. This chain uses TRBV5-6 with TRBJ1-5, with 8 nucleotides matching TRBD1. Germline CDR1 and CDR2: SGHDT and YYEEEE. This CDR3 region has 15 residues. V gave up 5 bases and J gave up 4 bases; unmatched junction bases: 8.

The CDR3 region is CASSLGLAGYNEQFF. As DNA, the CDR3 is TGTGCCAGCAGCTTGGGACTAGCGGGGTACAATGAGCAGTTCTTC. The chain links TRBV9 to TRBJ2-1; 13 nucleotides agree with TRBD2. The CDR3 has 15 amino acids. Germline-derived CDR1 and CDR2 are SGDLS and YYNGEE. After removal of 4 bases from V and 4 bases from J, the junction contained 2 bases not matched to a gene.

The chain employs TRBV11-2 and TRBJ2-2, with D possibly matching TRBD1 (6 bases). CDR1 and CDR2 (germline): SGHAT, FQNNGV. The length of the CDR3 is 14 residues. V was cut by 5 bases and J by 5 bases, with 12 bases left in between. DNA for the CDR3: TGTGCCAGCAGCCGACAGGAGTGGACCGGGGAGCTGTTTTTT. Translation gives CASSRQEWTGELFF.

The chain has TRBV7-2 and TRBJ2-7, with D maybe TRBD2 (6 bases). This CDR3 region has 15 residues. V was shortened by 4 bases and J by 2 bases, with 15 bases between the two germline ends. The germline gives CDR1 SGHTA, CDR2 FQGNSA. Written as DNA, the CDR3 is TGTGCCAGCAGCTCCGTGGCGGGAACAGCCTACGAGCAGTACTTC. As protein: CASSSVAGTAYEQYF.

Only one count was recorded for this clone. The CDR3 here is CASGINYEQYF. The CDR3 region has the DNA TGTGCTAGTGGTATCAACTACGAGCAGTACTTC. The chain links TRBV12-5 to TRBJ2-7, with D unclear. The CDR3 runs to 11 residues. V was pared by 5 bases and J by 3 bases, with 5 bases between. Germline CDR1 reads LGHNT; CDR2 reads FRNRAP. Full variable domain (missing parts from reference TRBV12-5 and TRBJ2-7): DARVTQTPRHKVTEMGQEVTMRCQPILGHNTVFWYRQTMMQGLELLAYFRNRAPLDDSGMPKDRFSAEMPDATLATLKIQPSEPRDSAVYFCASGINYEQYFGPGTRLTVT.

The V gene is TRBV10-2, the J gene TRBJ1-1, with TRBD1 identical over 9 bases. Germline-derived CDR1 and CDR2 are WSHSY and SAAADI. The CDR3 spans 13 residues. Trimming cost V 8 bases and J 5 bases; bases outside gene matches: 6. CDR3 residues: CASGDRGGTEAFF. Here the CDR3 DNA reads TGCGCCAGCGGAGACAGGGGGGGAACTGAAGCTTTCTTT.

In its sample, this clone was seen once. The gene calls are TRBV18 and TRBJ2-2, with TRBD2 matching over 10 bases. Unmatched junction bases numbered 10, after V lost 6 bases and J lost 6 bases. The CDR3 length is 16 residues. The germline gives CDR1 KGHSH, CDR2 LQKENI. The CDR3 loop reads CASSPTSGDWSGELFF. CDR3 coding DNA: TGTGCCAGCTCCCCCACTAGCGGGGACTGGTCCGGGGAGCTGTTTTTT.

The rearrangement links TRBV28 to TRBJ1-6, with a tentative D call TRBD1 (5 bases). The CDR3 consists of 16 residues. V lost 1 base, J lost 1 base, and 8 bases lay in between. Germline-derived CDR1 and CDR2 are MDHEN and SYDVKM. The CDR3 DNA is TGTGCCAGCAGTTTATCTGGGGCATCCTATAATTCACCCCTCCACTTT. As protein: CASSLSGASYNSPLHF.

The chain combines TRBV27 with TRBJ1-2; 7 nucleotides match TRBD1. Per the germline V gene, CDR1 is MNHEY and CDR2 is SMNVEV (reference sequence). J was trimmed by 4 bases and V by 5 bases; bases with no gene match: 7. CDR3 length equals 14 residues. The CDR3 DNA reads as TGTGCCAGCAGTACCCACGGACAGGCCTATGGCTACACCTTC. The encoded protein is CASSTHGQAYGYTF.

This clone was seen just once. The chain has TRBV9 and TRBJ2-2; D is tentatively TRBD1 or TRBD2 (5 bases each). This CDR3 spans 15 amino acids. The germline gives CDR1 SGDLS, CDR2 YYNGEE. The V and J ends lost 0 bases and 5 bases respectively, with 11 bases between them. The CDR3 sequence is CASSVDPGRTGELFF. Written as DNA, the CDR3 is TGTGCCAGCAGCGTAGACCCGGGGCGGACCGGGGAGCTGTTTTTT.

This clone appeared once. Other DNA variants within this sample encode the same CDR3. V gene TRBV5-1 combines with J gene TRBJ2-3; D possibly corresponds to TRBD1 (5 bases). V lost 2 bases to trimming and J lost 2 bases, with 6 bases between them. The CDR3 consists of 13 residues. The V gene's germline CDR1 is SGHRS and CDR2 YFSETQ. Here the CDR3 DNA reads TGCGCCAGCAGCTTACAGGACACAGATACGCAGTATTTT. This sequence encodes CASSLQDTDTQYF. Supplemented by reference TRBV5-1 and TRBJ2-3, the full variable domain reads KAGVTQTPRYLIKTRGQQVTLSCSPISGHRSVSWYQQTPGQGLQFLFEYFSETQRNKGNFPGRFSGRQFSNSRSEMNVSTLELGDSALYLCASSLQDTDTQYFGPGTRLTVL.

This chain connects TRBV11-2 to TRBJ2-7; 9 bases fit TRBD2. The V segment lost 6 bases and the J segment 4 bases; nucleotides outside the gene matches: 10. The CDR3 has 15 residues. Looked up from germline, CDR1 is SGHAT and CDR2 is FQNNGV. CDR3 DNA sequence: TGTGCCAGCAGTCCTTCTAGCGGGACTCTTTACGAGCAGTACTTC. Translating it yields CASSPSSGTLYEQYF.

The rearrangement links TRBV29-1 to TRBJ2-2; TRBD1 agrees at 9 bases. The CDR3 runs 15 residues. V lost 4 bases, J lost 1 base, and 4 bases stayed unmatched. Germline CDR1 is SQVTM and CDR2 is ANQGSEA. The CDR3 nucleotides read TGCAGCGTTGGGACAGGGGCCCTGAACACCGGGGAGCTGTTTTTT. It is translated as CSVGTGALNTGELFF.

The chain links TRBV6-1 to TRBJ1-6; the D is unclear. CDR3 length equals 16 residues. Between the trimmed V and J ends, which lost 2 bases and 9 bases, there was a span of 17 bases. The germline V gene encodes CDR1 MNHNS and CDR2 SASEGT. CDR3 loop: CASSESPKMGGSPLHF. For the CDR3, the DNA is TGTGCCAGCAGTGAATCCCCCAAAATGGGAGGTTCACCCCTCCACTTT.

This clone was seen once. The rearrangement joins TRBV28 to TRBJ2-7; TRBD1 matches at 7 bases. The CDR3 runs 13 residues. The germline gives CDR1 MDHEN, CDR2 SYDVKM. The V and J ends lost 7 bases and 0 bases, in that order; junction bases with no gene match: 3. The CDR3 region has the DNA TGTGCCAGCAACTCAGGGGGCTCCTACGAGCAGTACTTC. Protein product: CASNSGGSYEQYF.

The rearrangement joins TRBV28 to TRBJ2-2; 7 bases are shared with TRBD1. With 6 bases clipped from V and 1 base from J, the junction kept 8 bases outside the gene matches. The CDR3 sequence is 16 residues long. Germline lookup yields CDR1 MDHEN and CDR2 SYDVKM. As DNA, the CDR3 is TGTGCCAGCAGCTCAAGACAGGGTAGGAACACCGGGGAGCTGTTTTTT. Its protein product is CASSSRQGRNTGELFF.

The chain has TRBV19 and TRBJ2-2, with TRBD1 as a possible D gene (6 bases). Germline V lookup: CDR1 LNHDA, CDR2 SQIVND (reference sequence). The CDR3 is 14 amino acids. Trimming removed 6 bases from V and 4 bases from J, with 12 bases in between. The CDR3 nucleotides are TGTGCCAGTAGCGAGATACAGGGCACCGGGGAGCTGTTTTTT. Protein: CASSEIQGTGELFF. The variable domain in full, with the rest retrieved from reference TRBV19 and TRBJ2-2, is DGGITQSPKYLFRKEGQNVTLSCEQNLNHDAMYWYRQDPGQGLRLIYYSQIVNDFQKGDIAEGYSVSREKKESFPLTVTSAQKNPTAFYLCASSEIQGTGELFFGEGSRLTVL.

This clone has only a few counts. This sequence joins TRBV5-1 and TRBJ2-3; D is ambiguous. CDR3 length: 14 amino acids. The V end lost 4 bases, the J end lost 2 bases, and 11 bases lay between the germline ends. Germline CDR1 is SGHRS and CDR2 is YFSETQ. The CDR3 sequence: CASSPGRFTDTQYF. Written as DNA, the CDR3 is TGCGCCAGCAGCCCTGGAAGATTCACAGATACGCAGTATTTT.

V and J are TRBV27 and TRBJ1-6; 9 bases are shared with TRBD1. CDR3 length: 15 amino acids. CDR1 MNHEY and CDR2 SMNVEV come from the germline V gene (reference sequence). The V and J ends lost 2 bases and 9 bases, in that order; junction bases with no gene match: 5. Written as DNA, the CDR3 is TGTGCCAGCAGTTTAACGGGACAGGGACGTTCACCCCTCCACTTT. It translates to CASSLTGQGRSPLHF.

V and J are TRBV19 and TRBJ2-7; D call uncertain. The CDR3 has 15 amino acids. Trimming took 3 bases from V and 4 from J, leaving 16 bases between them. Germline values: CDR1 LNHDA, CDR2 SQIVND (reference sequence). The DNA for the CDR3 is TGTGCCAGTAGTATTGGTCAATACGCTGGGTACGAGCAGTACTTC. This gives the protein CASSIGQYAGYEQYF.

This clone has a single count. The genes are TRBV4-1 and TRBJ2-2; possibly TRBD1 or TRBD2 for D (5 bases each). Germline V gives CDR1 MGHRA, CDR2 YSYEKL. CDR3 length: 15 residues. V lost 2 bases, J lost 2 bases, and 9 bases lay in between. The CDR3 nucleotides read TGCGCCAGCAGCCAAAGGGACCGAAACACCGGGGAGCTGTTTTTT. Its protein product is CASSQRDRNTGELFF.

A word on this clone: Other DNA sequences in the sample encode the same CDR3. This chain connects TRBV5-1 to TRBJ2-7; D uncertain. Trimming shortened V by 5 bases and J by 3 bases, and 6 bases separated the two germline ends. CDR1 and CDR2 from the germline V gene are SGHRS and YFSETQ. There are 11 residues in the CDR3. CDR3 sequence reads: CASRTGYEQYF. Here the CDR3 DNA reads TGCGCCAGCAGAACGGGCTACGAGCAGTACTTC.